This record concerns one T cell receptor beta chain sequence. No antigen is known for it. CDR1 is SEHNR and CDR2 is FQNEAQ in the germline V gene (reference sequence). V gave up 5 bases and J gave up 8 bases; unmatched junction bases: 17. The CDR3 length is 18 residues. In the PCR, 60 Vbeta and 13 Jbeta primers were used. The authors' processing: Counted up in a later analysis, unique TCR beta chains came to some 75 million, with 9.5 million to 13 million shared. TCRdb's copy holds only in-frame clones and misses some; the assay was immunoSEQ multiplex PCR. V and J calls and clone size are as listed in that table; D and trimming were resolved from the DNA. The sample holds over 120,000 clones; under 90% are singletons and the top ten take about 4.3%. This sample was included in a study of cytomegalovirus exposure and HLA in healthy donors. Study-level findings and limits: Some 16,000 TCR beta sequences were associated with HLA alleles at 0.05 false discovery rate in a later analysis. Highest at DRB1 and lowest at HLA-C, TCR association rates differed among HLA loci in a later analysis.

Sequencing was done on a sample of PBMCs. This chain joins TRBV7-9 and TRBJ2-1; 11 nucleotides match TRBD2. The TCR originated in a man in his forties in good health and CMV-seronegative. Here the CDR3 DNA reads TGTGCCAGCAGCCCAAAGGCCCGACTAGCGGGGAAGGAGGATGAGCAGTTCTTC. Its protein is CASSPKARLAGKEDEQFF.